The present TCR beta chain was sequenced within a study of T cell responses to AZD1222 COVID-19 vaccine. Analysis merged second doses at about 4 or about 12 weeks. The protocol was immunoSEQ multiplex PCR, while the TCRdb copy is restricted to in-frame clones and leaves out a portion. Of around 70,000 clones in the sample, about 85% are singletons; the top ten hold roughly 1.2%. This CDR3 has 14 amino acids. The V gene lost 6 bases and the J gene lost 4 bases, with 14 bases spanning the gap. Germline V gene data show CDR1 as SGHRS and CDR2 as YFSETQ. General study results and limits: Dominant at 160-218 and 743-854, vaccine-associated CD4 TCRs also spanned spike. Close to half of spike-specific TCRs reportedly recognize unmutated variant regions. Repertoire sampling happened only post peak T cell response.

Note on this clone: Antigen unknown.

The chain links TRBV5-1 to TRBJ2-1; no firm D call. This TCR was sampled from an adult who received the AZD1222 COVID-19 vaccine. The source material was peripheral blood, sampled 28 days after the second AZD1222 dose. Written as DNA, the CDR3 is TGCGCCAGCACTACACCTAGTTTATACAATGAGCAGTTCTTC. Protein product: CASTTPSLYNEQFF.